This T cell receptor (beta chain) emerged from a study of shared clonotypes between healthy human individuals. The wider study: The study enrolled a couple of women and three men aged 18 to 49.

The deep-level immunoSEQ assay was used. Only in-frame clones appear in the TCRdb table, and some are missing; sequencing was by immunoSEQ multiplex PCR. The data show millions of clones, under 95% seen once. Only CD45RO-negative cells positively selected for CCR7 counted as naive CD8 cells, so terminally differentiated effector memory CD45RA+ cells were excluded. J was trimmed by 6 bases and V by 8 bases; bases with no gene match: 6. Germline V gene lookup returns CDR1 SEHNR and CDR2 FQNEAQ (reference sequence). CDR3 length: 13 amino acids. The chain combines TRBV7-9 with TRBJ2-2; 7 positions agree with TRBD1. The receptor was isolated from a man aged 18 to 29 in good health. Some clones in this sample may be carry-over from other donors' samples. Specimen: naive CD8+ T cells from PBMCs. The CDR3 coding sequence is TGTGCCAGCCGACAGGGAGTGGCCGGGGAGCTGTTTTTT. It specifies CASRQGVAGELFF.